This TCR beta chain was documented in a study of cytomegalovirus exposure and HLA in healthy donors. For the study at large: Unique TCRs from HLA-typed donors, 65 million to 85 million of them, were held in an early data release.

The study ran its PCR with 60 Vbeta and 13 Jbeta primers. Assay used: immunoSEQ multiplex PCR; TCRdb lists only in-frame clones, some missing. This sample has about 160,000 clones; 80% to 85% occur once, and the top ten carry approximately 2%. The CDR3 consists of 16 residues. The germline gives CDR1 SGHVS, CDR2 FNYEAQ. The J segment lost 2 bases and the V segment lost 0 bases, leaving 3 bases of the junction unmatched. The chain has TRBV7-6 and TRBJ2-1, with 8 bases that match TRBD2. The receptor was derived from a human donor in good health. Sequencing was carried out using PBMCs. The CDR3 sequence: CASSLASGGAYNEQFF. CDR3 in DNA: TGTGCCAGCAGCTTAGCTTCCGGGGGGGCCTACAATGAGCAGTTCTTC.